The rows below give T cell receptor beta chains drawn from one sample of a study of blood T cell repertoires in COVID-19. The repertoire was sequenced with immunoSEQ multiplex PCR; TCRdb's copy has only in-frame clones and lacks some. The profile shows roughly 190,000 clones, approximately 90% of them singletons. The specimen sequenced was peripheral blood. These receptors were taken from a man in his forties with active or convalescent COVID-19. Both conserved end residues are part of each CDR3. D genes are given only for firm matches. A clone size is listed for some rows: how often the clone was seen (once, few, many), or a class if it is expanded.

v_call,d_call,j_call,clone_size,cdr3_nt,cdr3_aa
TRBV12-5,NA,TRBJ2-3,once,TGTGCTAGTGGTTTTGTAGGAGTAGATACGCAGTATTTT,CASGFVGVDTQYF
TRBV11-3,TRBD1,TRBJ2-3,NA,TGTGCCAGCAGCTTAGGACAGGGCCACACAGATACGCAGTATTTT,CASSLGQGHTDTQYF
TRBV6-5,NA,TRBJ1-1,NA,TGTGCCAGCAGACCGAGACAGGAGTCGGCTGAAGCTTTCTTT,CASRPRQESAEAFF
TRBV30,TRBD2,TRBJ2-1,NA,TGTGCCTGGAGGGAAGCGGGAGGGGCCTACAATGAGCAGTTCTTC,CAWREAGGAYNEQFF
TRBV3-1/TRBV3-2,TRBD1,TRBJ1-1,NA,TGTGCCAGCAGCCCCAGGACAGGGGGTAAACACACTGAAGCTTTCTTT,CASSPRTGGKHTEAFF
TRBV24-1,NA,TRBJ1-2,NA,TGTGCCACCAGTCCTGGGACACCCTATGGCTACACCTTC,CATSPGTPYGYTF
TRBV4-2,TRBD1,TRBJ2-1,NA,TGTGCCAGCAGGGACCCGGGACAGGGGGCCAATGAGCAGTTCTTC,CASRDPGQGANEQFF
TRBV28,NA,TRBJ1-6,NA,TGTGCCAGCAGCCCGCTCGGGAGCTCCTATAATTCACCCCTCCACTTT,CASSPLGSSYNSPLHF
TRBV7-9,TRBD2,TRBJ2-3,NA,TGTGCCAGCAGCTTAGTCTCGCCTAGCGGATGGGGAGATACGCAGTATTTT,CASSLVSPSGWGDTQYF
TRBV4-3,NA,TRBJ2-3,NA,TGCGCCAGCAGCCAAGGTAGGCTAGCTGGAGGTACGCAGTATTTT,CASSQGRLAGGTQYF
TRBV7-2,TRBD1,TRBJ2-7,NA,TGTGCCAGCAGCTTCTCAGGGGGCAAAGACGAGCAGTACTTC,CASSFSGGKDEQYF
TRBV7-2,NA,TRBJ2-2,NA,TGTGCCAGCAGCGGACCGGGAATTAACACCGGGGAGCTGTTTTTT,CASSGPGINTGELFF
TRBV28,NA,TRBJ1-5,NA,TGTGCCAGCACCATCCGGAGAGGAAATCAGCCCCAGCATTTT,CASTIRRGNQPQHF
TRBV7-3,TRBD1,TRBJ1-1,NA,TGTGCCAGCAGCCCTCTTACGACAGGGCCGGACACTGAAGCTTTCTTT,CASSPLTTGPDTEAFF
TRBV7-8,NA,TRBJ2-3,NA,TGTGCCAGCAGCTTAGAGTCGGGCACAGATACGCAGTATTTT,CASSLESGTDTQYF
TRBV19,TRBD1,TRBJ1-1,NA,TGTGCCAGTAGTATTAACAGGGGCTCTGAAGCTTTCTTT,CASSINRGSEAFF
TRBV24-1,TRBD1,TRBJ2-6,NA,TGTGCCACCAGTGGCGCCCGGGACAGGGGGCTACAGGCCAACGTCCTGACTTTC,CATSGARDRGLQANVLTF
TRBV24-1,TRBD1,TRBJ1-3,NA,TGTGCCACCAGTGATGCCCGGACAGGGGGTTTAGAGGGCACCATATATTTT,CATSDARTGGLEGTIYF
TRBV21-1,NA,TRBJ1-2,NA,TGTGCCAGCCCCCATTCCCGCTACACCTTC,CASPHSRYTF
TRBV29-1,TRBD2,TRBJ2-3,NA,TGCAGCGCCACCCTAGCGGGAGTGACAGATACGCAGTATTTT,CSATLAGVTDTQYF
TRBV21-1,NA,TRBJ1-1,NA,TGTGCCAGCAGCACTTGGACGGACAGGGAAGGCGATGGGAACACTGAAGCTTTCTTT,CASSTWTDREGDGNTEAFF
TRBV4-2,NA,TRBJ2-2,NA,TGTGCCAGCAGCCCGCGCGGCACAGAGGGGGACACCGGGGAGCTGTTTTTT,CASSPRGTEGDTGELFF
TRBV29-1,NA,TRBJ2-7,NA,TGCAGCGTTCTGGGACACACCTACGAGCAGTACTTC,CSVLGHTYEQYF
TRBV3-1/TRBV3-2,NA,TRBJ2-7,NA,TGTGCCAGCAGCCCGAGGCTACGGTTCTACGAGCAGTACTTC,CASSPRLRFYEQYF
TRBV11-2,NA,TRBJ1-1,NA,TGTGCCAGCAGCTTAGCCAGGGGCACTGAAGCTTTCTTT,CASSLARGTEAFF
TRBV27,NA,TRBJ1-6,few,TGTGCCAGCAGCTCCTGGCTAGGTTCACCCCTCCACTTT,CASSSWLGSPLHF
TRBV18,TRBD1,TRBJ2-1,NA,TGTGCCAGCTCCCAAAAGCTACAGGGGGCGACCAATGAGCAGTTCTTC,CASSQKLQGATNEQFF
TRBV19,NA,TRBJ2-5,NA,TGTGCCAGCAGGGTTGTAGAGACCCAGTACTTC,CASRVVETQYF
TRBV19,TRBD1,TRBJ1-1,NA,TGTGCCAGTAGCCCCGACCTGAGGACAGGGGAAGCTTTCTTT,CASSPDLRTGEAFF
TRBV7-2,TRBD1,TRBJ1-5,NA,TGTGCCAGCAGCTTAGCCGACAGGGGGGTGGATAGCAATCAGCCCCAGCATTTT,CASSLADRGVDSNQPQHF
TRBV4-2,TRBD1,TRBJ1-2,few,TGTGCCAGCAGCGAGTCGGACAGGGGGCAGGATGGCTACACCTTC,CASSESDRGQDGYTF
TRBV5-8,TRBD1,TRBJ1-2,NA,TGTGCCAGCAGCTTGACAGGGGACTATGGCTACACCTTC,CASSLTGDYGYTF
TRBV25-1,TRBD1,TRBJ1-1,once,TGTGCCAGCGTAACAGGGGGGGGCACTGAAGCTTTCTTT,CASVTGGGTEAFF
TRBV19,TRBD1,TRBJ1-5,NA,TGTGCCAGTAGTCCCCAGGGGACAGGGAACTTTATAAGCAATCAGCCCCAGCATTTT,CASSPQGTGNFISNQPQHF
TRBV7-8,TRBD2,TRBJ2-1,NA,TGTGCCAGCAGCACCCGACTAGCGATATCCTACAATGAGCAGTTCTTC,CASSTRLAISYNEQFF
TRBV2,NA,TRBJ2-1,once,TGTGCCAGCAAAGTGGGGCTTTACTCCTACAATGAGCAGTTCTTC,CASKVGLYSYNEQFF
TRBV19,NA,TRBJ1-1,NA,TGTGCCAGTACCCTAGACGGAGGGGCGAACACTGAAGCTTTCTTT,CASTLDGGANTEAFF
TRBV5-4,NA,TRBJ2-2,once,TGTGCCAGCAGCCGGGGGGCGGGTAGCACCGGGGAGCTGTTTTTT,CASSRGAGSTGELFF
TRBV12-3/TRBV12-4,NA,TRBJ1-1,NA,TGTGCCAGCAGCGGGACTGAAGCTTTCTTT,CASSGTEAFF
TRBV7-2,NA,TRBJ2-3,NA,TGTGCCAGCAGCCTCACAGATACGCAGTATTTT,CASSLTDTQYF
TRBV19,TRBD2,TRBJ2-1,NA,TGTGCCAGTAGCCAAGAGGGGCTAGCGGGAGTGTCTGAGCAGTTCTTC,CASSQEGLAGVSEQFF
TRBV28,NA,TRBJ1-3,NA,TGTGCCAGCAGTTTAGCAGGGCCTGGAAACACCATATATTTT,CASSLAGPGNTIYF
TRBV19,NA,TRBJ1-1,NA,TGTGCCAGTAGTATAGTACATGTGAACACTGAAGCTTTCTTT,CASSIVHVNTEAFF
TRBV9,NA,TRBJ2-1,NA,TGTGCCAGCAGCGTAGAACTCAACAATGAGCAGTTCTTC,CASSVELNNEQFF